The clone carrying this TCR beta chain was observed many times. The data stem from a study of T cells after yellow fever vaccination. Trimming removed 7 bases from V and 6 bases from J; junction bases left unmatched: 9. The CDR3 length is 13 residues. Germline values: CDR1 SQVTM, CDR2 ANQGSEA. Via MiXCR, TCRdb re-called the 5' RACE reads, giving one row per CDR3 protein. Of about 69,000 distinct CDR3 sequences listed, approximately 6.2% are singletons. The TCR was taken from a man younger than 30 who received the YFV17D yellow fever vaccine. The chain recombines TRBV29-1 with TRBJ2-5; 9 bases align to TRBD1. This sample comprised CD4+ T cells sorted from PBMCs, obtained more than 14 days after the first yellow fever vaccination. CDR3 nucleotide sequence: TGCAGCGCAACACAGGGGGCAGGAAAGACCCAGTACTTC. Amino acids: CSATQGAGKTQYF.